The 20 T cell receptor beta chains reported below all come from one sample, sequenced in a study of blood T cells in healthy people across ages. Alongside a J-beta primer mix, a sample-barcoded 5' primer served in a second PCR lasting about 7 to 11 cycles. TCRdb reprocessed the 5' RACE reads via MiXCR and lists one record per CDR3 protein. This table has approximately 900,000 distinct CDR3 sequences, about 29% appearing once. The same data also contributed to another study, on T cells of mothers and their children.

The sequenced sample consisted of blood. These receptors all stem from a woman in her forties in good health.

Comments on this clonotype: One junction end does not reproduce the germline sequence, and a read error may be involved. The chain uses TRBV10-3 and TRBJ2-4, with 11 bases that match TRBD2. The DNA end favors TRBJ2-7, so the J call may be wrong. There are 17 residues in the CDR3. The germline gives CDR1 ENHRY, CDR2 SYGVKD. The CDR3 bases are TGTACCATCAGTGATCCTAGCGGGGGGCTAATCTCCTACGAGCAGTACTTC. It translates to CTISDPSGGLISYEQYF.

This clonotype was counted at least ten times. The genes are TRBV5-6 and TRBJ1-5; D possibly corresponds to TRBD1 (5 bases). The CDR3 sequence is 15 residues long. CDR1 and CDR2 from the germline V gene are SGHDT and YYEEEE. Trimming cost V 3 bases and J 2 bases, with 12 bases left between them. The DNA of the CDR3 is TGTGCCAGCAGCTGGCGGGGGAGAGGCAATCAGCCCCAGCATTTT. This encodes CASSWRGRGNQPQHF.

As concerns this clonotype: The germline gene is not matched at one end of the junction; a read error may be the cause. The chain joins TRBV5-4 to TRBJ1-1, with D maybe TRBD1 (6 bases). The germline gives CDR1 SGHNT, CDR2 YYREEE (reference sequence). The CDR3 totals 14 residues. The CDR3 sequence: CASSLVTGKSEVFF. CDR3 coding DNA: TGTGCCAGCAGCTTGGTGACAGGTAAATCTGAAGTTTTCTTT.

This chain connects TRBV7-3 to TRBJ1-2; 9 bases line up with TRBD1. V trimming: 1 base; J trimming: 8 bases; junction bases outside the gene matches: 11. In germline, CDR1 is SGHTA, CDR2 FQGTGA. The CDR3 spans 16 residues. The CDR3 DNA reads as TGTGCCAGCAGCTTAAACCCCCCTCGGACAGGGGACGGCTACACCTTC. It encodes CASSLNPPRTGDGYTF.

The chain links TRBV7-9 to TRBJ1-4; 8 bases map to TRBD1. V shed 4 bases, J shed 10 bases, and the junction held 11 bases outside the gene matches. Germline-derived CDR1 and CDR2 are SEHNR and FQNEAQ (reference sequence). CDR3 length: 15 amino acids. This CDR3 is CASSSVQGAMGKLFF. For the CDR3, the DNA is TGTGCCAGCAGCTCGGTGCAGGGGGCCATGGGAAAACTGTTTTTT.

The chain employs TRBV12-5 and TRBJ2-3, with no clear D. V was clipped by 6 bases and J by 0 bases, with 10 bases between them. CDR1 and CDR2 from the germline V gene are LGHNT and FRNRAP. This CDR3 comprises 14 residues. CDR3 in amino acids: CASGPQDSTDTQYF. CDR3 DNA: TGTGCTAGTGGCCCCCAGGACAGCACAGATACGCAGTATTTT.

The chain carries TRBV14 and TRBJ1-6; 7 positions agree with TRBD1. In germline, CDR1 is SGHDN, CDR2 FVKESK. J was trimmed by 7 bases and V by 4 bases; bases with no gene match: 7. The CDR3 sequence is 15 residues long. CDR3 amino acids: CASSRQDRANSPLHF. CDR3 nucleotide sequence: TGTGCCAGCAGCCGCCAAGACAGGGCGAATTCACCCCTCCACTTT.

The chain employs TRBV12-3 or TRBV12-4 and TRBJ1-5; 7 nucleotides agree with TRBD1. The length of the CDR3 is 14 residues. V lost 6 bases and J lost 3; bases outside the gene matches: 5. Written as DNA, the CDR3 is TGTGCCAGCAGACCTGACAGGGACAATCAGCCCCAGCATTTT. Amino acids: CASRPDRDNQPQHF.

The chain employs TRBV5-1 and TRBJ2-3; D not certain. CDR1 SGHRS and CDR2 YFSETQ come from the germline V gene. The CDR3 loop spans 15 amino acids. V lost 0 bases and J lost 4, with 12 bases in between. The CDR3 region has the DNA TGCGCCAGCAGCTTGGTGGGGTCCCGCCCAGATACGCAGTATTTT. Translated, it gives CASSLVGSRPDTQYF.

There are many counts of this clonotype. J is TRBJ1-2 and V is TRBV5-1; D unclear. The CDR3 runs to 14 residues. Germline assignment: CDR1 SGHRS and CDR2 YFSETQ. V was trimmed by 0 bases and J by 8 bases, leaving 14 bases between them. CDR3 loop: CASSLDGLAGGYTF. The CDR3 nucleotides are TGCGCCAGCAGCTTGGACGGACTGGCGGGAGGCTACACCTTC.

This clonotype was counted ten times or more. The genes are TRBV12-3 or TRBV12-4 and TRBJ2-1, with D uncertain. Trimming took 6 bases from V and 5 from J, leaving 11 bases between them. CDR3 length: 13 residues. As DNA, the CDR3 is TGTGCCAGCAGCAAATACCGGGACAATGAGCAGTTCTTC. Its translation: CASSKYRDNEQFF.

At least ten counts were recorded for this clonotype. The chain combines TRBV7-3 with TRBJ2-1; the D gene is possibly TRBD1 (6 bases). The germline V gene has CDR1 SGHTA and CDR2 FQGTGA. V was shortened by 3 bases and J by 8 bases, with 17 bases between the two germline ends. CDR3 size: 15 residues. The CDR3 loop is CASSLTGGSRYEQFF. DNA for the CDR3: TGTGCCAGCAGCTTGACAGGAGGTTCACGCTATGAGCAGTTCTTC. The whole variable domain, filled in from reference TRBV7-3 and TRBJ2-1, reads GAGVSQTPSNKVTEKGKYVELRCDPISGHTALYWYRQSLGQGPEFLIYFQGTGAADDSGLPNDRFFAVRPEGSVSTLKIQRTERGDSAVYLCASSLTGGSRYEQFFGPGTRLTVL.

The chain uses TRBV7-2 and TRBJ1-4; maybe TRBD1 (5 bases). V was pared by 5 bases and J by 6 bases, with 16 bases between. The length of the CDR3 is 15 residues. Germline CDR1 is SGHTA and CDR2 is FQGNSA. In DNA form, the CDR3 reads TGTGCCAGCAGCGTTCTTGGGGCGGATTATGAAAAACTGTTTTTT. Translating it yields CASSVLGADYEKLFF.

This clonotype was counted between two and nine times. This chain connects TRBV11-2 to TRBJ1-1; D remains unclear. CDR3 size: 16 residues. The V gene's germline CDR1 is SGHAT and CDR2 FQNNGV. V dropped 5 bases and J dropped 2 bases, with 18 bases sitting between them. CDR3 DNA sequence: TGTGCCAGCAGCCTGCCGGGCTTCCCGTATAACACTGAAGCTTTCTTT. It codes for CASSLPGFPYNTEAFF. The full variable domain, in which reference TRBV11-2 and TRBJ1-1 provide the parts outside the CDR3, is EAGVAQSPRYKIIEKRQSVAFWCNPISGHATLYWYQQILGQGPKLLIQFQNNGVVDDSQLPKDRFSAERLKGVDSTLKIQPAKLEDSAVYLCASSLPGFPYNTEAFFGQGTRLTVV.

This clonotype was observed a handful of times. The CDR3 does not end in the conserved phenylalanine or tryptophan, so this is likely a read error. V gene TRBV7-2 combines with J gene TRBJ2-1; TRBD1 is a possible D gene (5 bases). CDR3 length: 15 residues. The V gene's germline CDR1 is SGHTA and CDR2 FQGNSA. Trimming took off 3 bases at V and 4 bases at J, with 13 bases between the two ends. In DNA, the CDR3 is TGTGCCAGCAGCTTGACCCCCGCAGGGTACAATGAGCAGTTCTTA. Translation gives CASSLTPAGYNEQFL.

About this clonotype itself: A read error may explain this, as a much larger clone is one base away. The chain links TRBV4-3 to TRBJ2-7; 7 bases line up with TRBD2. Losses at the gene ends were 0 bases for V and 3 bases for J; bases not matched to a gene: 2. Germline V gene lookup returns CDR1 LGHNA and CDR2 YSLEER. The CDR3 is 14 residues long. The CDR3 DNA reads TGCGCCAGCAGCCAAGAGGGGGAGGGCTACGAGCAGTACTTC. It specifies CASSQEGEGYEQYF.

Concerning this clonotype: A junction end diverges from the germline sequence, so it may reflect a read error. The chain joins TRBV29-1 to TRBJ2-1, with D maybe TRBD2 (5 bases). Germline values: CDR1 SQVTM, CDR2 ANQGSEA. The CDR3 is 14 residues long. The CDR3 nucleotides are TGCAGCGCTAAAAACTACTCTAGCTACAATGGGCAGTTCTTC. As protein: CSAKNYSSYNGQFF.

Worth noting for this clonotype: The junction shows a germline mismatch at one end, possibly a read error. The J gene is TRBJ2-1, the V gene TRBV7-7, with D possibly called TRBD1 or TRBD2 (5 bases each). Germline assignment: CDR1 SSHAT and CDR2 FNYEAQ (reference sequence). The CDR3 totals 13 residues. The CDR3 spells CASSQQTRGEQFF. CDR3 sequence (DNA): TGTGCTAGCAGCCAACAAACTAGGGGTGAGCAGTTCTTC.

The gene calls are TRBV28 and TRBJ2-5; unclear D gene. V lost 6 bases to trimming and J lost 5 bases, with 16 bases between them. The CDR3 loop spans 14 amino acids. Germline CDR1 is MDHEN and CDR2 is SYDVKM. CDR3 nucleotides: TGTGCCAGCAGCTCGACCCTCCCCGAGGAGACCCAGTACTTC. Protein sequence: CASSSTLPEETQYF.

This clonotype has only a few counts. CDR3 coding DNA: TGCAGTGCTCCACTTGGGCAGGGTGCGGGAGAGACCCAGTACTTC. Encoded protein: CSAPLGQGAGETQYF. This chain links TRBV20-1 with TRBJ2-5; tentatively, D is TRBD1 or TRBD2 (5 bases each). The germline gives CDR1 DFQATT, CDR2 SNEGSKA (reference sequence). This CDR3 is built from 15 residues. V shed 5 bases and J shed 4 bases, with 20 bases lying between them.